One and the same sample provided the 10 T cell receptor beta chains below, sequenced in a study of cytomegalovirus exposure and HLA in healthy donors. Vbeta (60) and Jbeta (13) primers were used in the PCR. Assay used: immunoSEQ multiplex PCR; TCRdb lists only in-frame clones, some missing. The profile shows some 150,000 clones, under 85% of them singletons. The source material was PBMCs. The receptors shown here come from a female donor in good health and CMV-seronegative.

The chain couples TRBV29-1 to TRBJ2-5; TRBD1 aligns across 9 bases. Germline-derived CDR1 and CDR2 are SQVTM and ANQGSEA. The V segment lost 4 bases and the J segment 4 bases; nucleotides outside the gene matches: 7. The CDR3 has 14 amino acids. CDR3: CSVGTGTGRETQYF. CDR3 bases: TGCAGCGTTGGGACCGGGACAGGGAGAGAGACCCAGTACTTC.

V usage is TRBV28 and J usage is TRBJ1-2; TRBD1 matches 7 bases. After removal of 6 bases from V and 4 bases from J, the junction contained 5 bases not matched to a gene. Germline loops: CDR1 MDHEN, CDR2 SYDVKM. The CDR3 is 13 amino acids. Here the CDR3 reads CASRGDRAYGYTF. The CDR3 DNA sequence: TGTGCCAGCAGAGGAGACAGGGCCTATGGCTACACCTTC.

The CDR3 DNA reads TGCGCCAGCAGAAGTCTGACGGGACAGCTTTACGAGCAGTACTTC. Translating gives CASRSLTGQLYEQYF. This rearrangement joins TRBV5-1 to TRBJ2-7; TRBD1 agrees at 7 bases. Germline trimming cut 5 bases from V and 4 bases from J; bases unmatched to any gene: 12. Germline V gene sequence: CDR1 SGHRS, CDR2 YFSETQ. The CDR3 has 15 residues.

This clone was detected a few times. V is TRBV19 and J is TRBJ2-1; D might be TRBD2 (7 bases). V was pared by 2 bases and J by 5 bases, with 16 bases between. The CDR3 sequence is 16 residues long. Per germline, CDR1 LNHDA and CDR2 SQIVND (reference sequence). The CDR3 region has the DNA TGTGCCAGTAGTATAAGGGGGGGAGCGGAGGACAATGAGCAGTTCTTC. This sequence encodes CASSIRGGAEDNEQFF.

The chain carries TRBV19 and TRBJ1-2; 9 bases are a match to TRBD1. Germline CDR1 is LNHDA and CDR2 is SQIVND (reference sequence). V shed 3 bases and J 8 bases; nucleotides not matched to a gene: 7. The CDR3 runs 14 residues. For the CDR3, the DNA is TGTGCCAGTAGTATTTCTGGGACAGGGTACGGCTACACCTTC. It translates to CASSISGTGYGYTF.

CDR3 sequence reads: CASSYLPGGVRVYEQFF. CDR3 bases: TGTGCCAGCAGTTACCTCCCTGGGGGGGTTAGGGTCTATGAGCAGTTCTTC. The rearrangement uses TRBV28 and TRBJ2-1, with 7 bases matching TRBD2. The germline gives CDR1 MDHEN, CDR2 SYDVKM. This CDR3 has 17 residues. J lost 8 bases, V lost 4 bases, and 17 bases had no gene match.

The chain has TRBV19 and TRBJ2-7; 7 bases map to TRBD2. V lost 10 bases and J lost 7; bases outside the gene matches: 10. Per the germline V gene, CDR1 is LNHDA and CDR2 is SQIVND (reference sequence). CDR3 length equals 12 residues. Written as DNA, the CDR3 is TGTGCCACCACCGGGTGGGGGGGAGAGCAGTACTTC. Translation: CATTGWGGEQYF.

The chain uses TRBV18 and TRBJ1-6, with 8 positions matching TRBD1. Germline V CDR1 and CDR2: KGHSH, LQKENI. The CDR3 consists of 14 residues. J was trimmed by 8 bases and V by 3 bases; bases with no gene match: 3. The CDR3 is CASSPLQGDSPLHF. CDR3 coding DNA: TGTGCCAGCTCACCGTTACAGGGGGATTCACCCCTCCACTTT.

The J gene is TRBJ2-2, the V gene TRBV28; 9 bases are shared with TRBD1. Germline values: CDR1 MDHEN, CDR2 SYDVKM. The CDR3 is 15 residues long. V lost 6 bases to trimming and J lost 6 bases; unmatched junction nucleotides: 8. For the CDR3, the DNA is TGTGCCAGCAGAGGACAGGGGTCGGGCGCCGGGGAGCTGTTTTTT. It yields the protein CASRGQGSGAGELFF.

This clone has only one observation. CDR3 DNA sequence: TGTGCCAGTGGGCAGGGGGCGTGGGACGAGCAGTACTTC. It is translated as CASGQGAWDEQYF. The chain recombines TRBV28 with TRBJ2-7; the match to TRBD1 covers 8 bases. The CDR3 contains 13 residues. Unmatched junction bases numbered 9, after V lost 9 bases and J lost 5 bases. The V gene's germline CDR1 is MDHEN and CDR2 SYDVKM.